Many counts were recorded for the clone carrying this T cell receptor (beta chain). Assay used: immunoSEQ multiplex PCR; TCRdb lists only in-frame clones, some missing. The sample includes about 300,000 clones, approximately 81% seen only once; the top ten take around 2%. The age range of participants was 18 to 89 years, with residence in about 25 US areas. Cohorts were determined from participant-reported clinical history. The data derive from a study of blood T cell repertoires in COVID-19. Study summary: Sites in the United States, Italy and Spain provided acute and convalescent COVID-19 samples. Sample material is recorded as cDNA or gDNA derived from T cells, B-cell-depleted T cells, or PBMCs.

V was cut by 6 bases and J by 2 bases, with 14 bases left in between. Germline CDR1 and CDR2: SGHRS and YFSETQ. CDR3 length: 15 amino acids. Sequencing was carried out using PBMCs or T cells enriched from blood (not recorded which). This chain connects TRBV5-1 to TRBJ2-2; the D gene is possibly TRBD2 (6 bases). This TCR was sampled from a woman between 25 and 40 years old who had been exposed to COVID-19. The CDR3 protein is CASKGGGVNTGELFF. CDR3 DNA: TGCGCCAGCAAGGGTGGCGGGGTCAACACCGGGGAGCTGTTTTTT.